These 14 T cell receptor beta chains were sequenced from one sample in a study of regulatory dendritic cells for organ transplantation. Assay used: immunoSEQ multiplex PCR; TCRdb lists only in-frame clones, some missing. The table has under 35,000 clones, roughly 91% seen once. Specimen: naive CD4+ T cells from blood. As for subset: CD45RA+ naive T cells. Every receptor here comes from a human donor in good health.

The rearrangement links TRBV19 to TRBJ1-4; D is possibly TRBD1 (5 bases). V was shortened by 7 bases and J by 4 bases, with 16 bases between the two germline ends. The CDR3 spans 15 residues. Germline loops: CDR1 LNHDA, CDR2 SQIVND (reference sequence). The CDR3 DNA sequence: TGTGCCAGTACCGTGATTGGGACGGGTAATGAAAAACTGTTTTTT. Its translation is CASTVIGTGNEKLFF.

The chain uses TRBV18 and TRBJ1-5, with no clear D. This CDR3 region has 14 residues. Germline CDR1 reads KGHSH; CDR2 reads LQKENI. Trimming shortened V by 3 bases and J by 3 bases, and 9 bases separated the two germline ends. The CDR3 loop reads CASSPVGLNQPQHF. CDR3 DNA: TGTGCCAGCTCACCGGTAGGTCTCAATCAGCCCCAGCATTTT.

CDR3 DNA: TGTGCCAGCAGTTTCACTAGCCAAGTCCGATACGAGCAGTACTTC. Its protein is CASSFTSQVRYEQYF. This chain links TRBV27 with TRBJ2-7; D is perhaps TRBD2 (6 bases). V was trimmed by 3 bases and J by 4 bases, leaving 16 bases between them. The CDR3 has 15 amino acids. Per the germline V gene, CDR1 is MNHEY and CDR2 is SMNVEV (reference sequence).

The rearrangement links TRBV19 to TRBJ1-2, with D perhaps matching TRBD1 (5 bases). This CDR3 is built from 13 residues. Germline values: CDR1 LNHDA, CDR2 SQIVND (reference sequence). Trimming took off 6 bases at V and 4 bases at J, with 12 bases between the two ends. The CDR3 bases are TGTGCCAGTAGCCCAGGGTTGCGCTATGGCTACACCTTC. Translation: CASSPGLRYGYTF. Full variable domain (rest looked up from reference TRBV19 and TRBJ1-2): DGGITQSPKYLFRKEGQNVTLSCEQNLNHDAMYWYRQDPGQGLRLIYYSQIVNDFQKGDIAEGYSVSREKKESFPLTVTSAQKNPTAFYLCASSPGLRYGYTFGSGTRLTVV.

V gene TRBV30 combines with J gene TRBJ1-2, with D uncertain. Germline V lookup: CDR1 GTSNPN, CDR2 SVGIG (reference sequence). Trimming removed 4 bases at V and 10 bases at J, with 16 bases between. The CDR3 length is 12 residues. CDR3 sequence: CAWISGPGIYTF. DNA for the CDR3: TGTGCCTGGATTTCCGGTCCGGGGATCTACACCTTC. Supplemented by reference TRBV30 and TRBJ1-2, the full variable domain reads SQTIHQWPATLVQPVGSPLSLECTVEGTSNPNLYWYRQAAGRGLQLLFYSVGIGQISSEVPQNLSASRPQDRQFILSSKKLLLSDSGFYLCAWISGPGIYTFGSGTRLTVV.

The J gene is TRBJ2-1, the V gene TRBV7-9, with D hard to call. Germline values: CDR1 SEHNR, CDR2 FQNEAQ (reference sequence). CDR3 length equals 11 residues. V gave up 5 bases and J gave up 8 bases, with 7 bases separating them. This CDR3 is CASSRSDEQFF. Written as DNA, the CDR3 is TGTGCCAGCAGCAGGAGCGATGAGCAGTTCTTC.

The genes are TRBV7-2 and TRBJ2-3; 7 bases line up with TRBD2. V lost 5 bases to trimming and J lost 2 bases; unmatched junction nucleotides: 4. The germline CDR1 and CDR2 sequences are SGHTA and FQGNSA. CDR3 size: 14 residues. The DNA of the CDR3 is TGTGCCAGCAGCACGGCGGGGGACACAGATACGCAGTATTTT. This translates into CASSTAGDTDTQYF.

V gene TRBV15 combines with J gene TRBJ2-2; D is uncertain. The CDR3 is 15 residues long. V lost 3 bases and J 5 bases, leaving 13 bases between the germline ends. Germline-derived CDR1 and CDR2 are LNHNV and YYDKDF (reference sequence). The CDR3 loop reads CATSSFGGRTGELFF. CDR3 nucleotides: TGTGCCACCAGCAGTTTTGGCGGACGGACCGGGGAGCTGTTTTTT. The full variable domain, completed using reference TRBV15 and TRBJ2-2, is DAMVIQNPRYQVTQFGKPVTLSCSQTLNHNVMYWYQQKSSQAPKLLFHYYDKDFNNEADTPDNFQSRRPNTSFCFLDIRSPGLGDTAMYLCATSSFGGRTGELFFGEGSRLTVL.

V gene TRBV14 combines with J gene TRBJ1-1, with D possibly matching TRBD1 (5 bases). This CDR3 has 15 residues. Germline assignment: CDR1 SGHDN and CDR2 FVKESK. The V end was cut by 1 base, the J end by 2 bases, with 11 bases between. As DNA, the CDR3 is TGTGCCAGCAGCCAAGGTCCGGGGGTAAACACTGAAGCTTTCTTT. It translates to CASSQGPGVNTEAFF.

J is TRBJ2-7 and V is TRBV9, with D uncertain. The CDR3 is made up of 14 amino acids. V was shortened by 1 base and J by 2 bases, with 10 bases between the two germline ends. Germline V CDR1 and CDR2: SGDLS, YYNGEE. The CDR3 nucleotides are TGTGCCAGCAGCGTATCCCCAGCAGCCTACGAGCAGTACTTC. This gives the protein CASSVSPAAYEQYF.

The V gene is TRBV30, the J gene TRBJ1-2, with D tentatively TRBD1 (5 bases). This CDR3 comprises 13 residues. Germline assignment: CDR1 GTSNPN and CDR2 SVGIG (reference sequence). Trimming cost V 2 bases and J 7 bases, with 14 bases left between them. The CDR3 reads CAWSFAREGGYTF. CDR3 sequence (DNA): TGTGCCTGGAGTTTTGCCAGGGAGGGTGGCTACACCTTC. Filled out from reference TRBV30 and TRBJ1-2, the complete variable domain reads SQTIHQWPATLVQPVGSPLSLECTVEGTSNPNLYWYRQAAGRGLQLLFYSVGIGQISSEVPQNLSASRPQDRQFILSSKKLLLSDSGFYLCAWSFAREGGYTFGSGTRLTVV.

The chain combines TRBV27 with TRBJ2-7; the D gene is possibly TRBD1 (5 bases). Germline lookup yields CDR1 MNHEY and CDR2 SMNVEV (reference sequence). This CDR3 spans 16 amino acids. V lost 6 bases and J 2 bases, leaving 20 bases between the germline ends. The CDR3 reads CASRTLGAQRPYEQYF. The CDR3, as DNA: TGTGCCAGCAGGACGTTAGGGGCGCAGAGACCCTACGAGCAGTACTTC.

The chain uses TRBV27 and TRBJ2-1; 8 bases are a match to TRBD2. The CDR3 totals 16 residues. Germline V gene sequence: CDR1 MNHEY, CDR2 SMNVEV (reference sequence). V was pared by 6 bases and J by 4 bases, with 11 bases of the junction left unmatched. CDR3 nucleotide sequence: TGTGCCAGCAGACGTACTAGCGGAAGCGCTTACAATGAGCAGTTCTTC. Amino acids: CASRRTSGSAYNEQFF.

The chain uses TRBV5-5 and TRBJ2-7, with TRBD1 matching 7 bases. The J segment lost 3 bases and the V segment lost 0 bases, leaving 9 bases of the junction unmatched. This CDR3 region has 16 residues. The germline V gene encodes CDR1 SGHKS and CDR2 YYEKEE (reference sequence). The DNA of the CDR3 is TGTGCCAGCAGCTTGGGATTGCGACAGGGAGTCTACGAGCAGTACTTC. Translation: CASSLGLRQGVYEQYF.